This TCR beta chain came from a study of shared clonotypes between healthy human individuals. The naive CD8 subset, CD45RO-negative cells positively selected for CCR7, excluded terminally differentiated effector memory CD45RA+ cells. In the sorted-subset replicate PCRs, roughly 210 ng DNA, roughly 29,000 T cell genomes, was used. The protocol was immunoSEQ multiplex PCR, while the TCRdb copy is restricted to in-frame clones and leaves out a portion. The sample yields hundreds of thousands of clones, 85% to 95% seen once. This CDR3 contains 17 residues. Trimming at V came to 8 bases and at J to 6 bases, leaving 19 bases not matched to a gene. Germline V gene sequence: CDR1 SNHLY, CDR2 FYNNEI.

This chain connects TRBV2 to TRBJ2-7; TRBD1 aligns across 10 bases. Sequences were obtained from naive CD8+ T cells sorted from blood. The sequence came from a woman aged 25 to 39 in good health. CDR3 in DNA: TGTGCCAGCCGCTCCGGGACAGGGGAACTTTTAGGGAGCGAGCAGTACTTC. It codes for CASRSGTGELLGSEQYF.